This TCR beta chain was profiled in a study of Graves' ophthalmopathy and Graves' hyperthyroidism. The CDR3 consists of 16 residues. The V gene lost 3 bases and the J gene lost 0 bases, with 14 bases spanning the gap. Germline V gene sequence: CDR1 LNHDA, CDR2 SQIVND (reference sequence). This clonotype has ten or more counts. Amplification of TCR beta CDR3 regions used RNA transcripts. The library came from an HTBI-primed first-round RT-PCR and a second-round multiplex PCR. TCRdb analysed the multiplex PCR reads with MiXCR anew, one entry per CDR3 protein. The sample has 300,000 to 500,000 distinct CDR3 sequences, roughly 15% seen once; the top ten hold around 6.6%.

Source material: peripheral blood. The chain uses TRBV19 and TRBJ1-1; D is uncertain. The receptor comes from a woman between 18 and 30 years old with stable Graves' hyperthyroidism. CDR3 nucleotides: TGTGCCAGTAGTATCGGCCCTCTAAGAATGAACACTGAAGCTTTCTTT. Translation: CASSIGPLRMNTEAFF.